The entry below describes one TCR beta chain. It lacks a known antigen. No base qualities exist here, and no much larger clone lies one base off it. The sample belongs to a study of blood T cell repertoires in COVID-19 (dated by TCRdb to about 2020). Context from the whole study: Collaborator samples came from the United States, Italy and Spain and covered acute and convalescent phases of COVID-19. The prospective study material was composed of cDNA or gDNA derived from T cells, B-cell-depleted T cells, or PBMCs. Where available, HLA class I and class II types were taken from metadata supplied by the sample provider and were not determined by assay-based typing. Deeply sampled blood TCRbeta repertoires from subjects exposed to, actively infected with, or recovered from COVID-19 were included in the dataset. The sample metadata nearly always contained a de-identified subject ID, COVID-19 status, age in years and sex. The repertoires were made available in a free public database intended to serve as a resource for research on the immune response to SARS-CoV-2. The samples were drawn from the first 160 participants of the ongoing ImmuneRACE study and from 950 to 1,500 subjects provided by 6 global collaborators.

Participants in the prospective study were aged about 18 to 95 years, lived in 24 United States geographic areas, and enrolled through a virtual design. In the prospective study, cohorts were assigned on the basis of participant-reported clinical history obtained from a screening survey and a study questionnaire. ImmuneRACE Cohort 3 recovered participants were defined by two consecutive negative NP/OP PCR tests, healthcare professional clearance, or symptom resolution. In the prospective study, whole blood, serum and a nasopharyngeal or oropharyngeal swab were collected from each participant by mobile phlebotomists. Prospective study participants could optionally give additional blood draws and questionnaires over an approximately 2-month period. Before DNA extraction, blood samples from the prospective study were shipped at room temperature or frozen. Counted from cysteine to phenylalanine, this CDR3 has 15 amino acids. Solely the CDR3 DNA is kept, with 45 bases framed from the first base. From the germline V gene, CDR1 is SGHTA and CDR2 is FQGTGA. The V and J ends are trimmed by 6 bases and 2 bases, leaving 13 bases between them.

TCRbeta CDR3 regions were amplified from genomic DNA by means of the immunoSEQ Assay, a bias-controlled multiplex PCR. The source study handled its data this way. The number of nucleated cells in each sample was estimated by amplification of reference gene primers within the assay. To quantify the absolute abundance of each unique TCRbeta CDR3 rearrangement, sequence reads were collapsed and filtered. For each sample, productive Simpson clonality was calculated as the square root of Simpson's diversity index over productive rearrangements. The table comes from immuneACCESS by way of TCRdb, which keeps in-frame sequences with V and J called. Part of the clones is missing from these tables; in studies checked, under half for an unresolved V gene and the rest for unknown reasons. V and J calls and clone size come straight from that table; D and trimming were deduced from the DNA. This sample comprises around 310,000 clones, about nine tenths of them detected only once. The top ten constitute roughly a tenth of the sample.

What the study reported, not specific to this receptor: Clinical and demographic metadata were provided uncurated, with the amount varying by source and participant.

Material for sequencing was PBMCs or T cells enriched from blood (not recorded which). This sequence was found in a woman aged 25 to 39 who had recovered from COVID-19. The rearrangement joined TRBV7-3 to TRBJ2-2, with a tentative D gene TRBD1 over 6 matching bases. The CDR3 is CASSFTGTNTGELFF. Read as DNA, the sequence is TGTGCCAGCAGTTTCACAGGGACCAACACCGGGGAGCTGTTTTTT.